This T cell receptor (beta chain) was captured by sequencing in a study of CD8 T cells in ankylosing spondylitis. Study observations and caveats: The study looked at matched synovial fluid samples from ankylosing spondylitis patients. Disease-linked clones were reported to be significantly enriched there. Typical of ankylosing spondylitis blood, it appeared, was a TCR beta motif of fewer than 10 highly homologous variants. Disease-linked clones bore a CD8+ phenotype, appearing relatively rarely in peripheral blood.

This clonotype was seen more than once but under ten times. Its antigen is not identified. The CDR3 runs to 14 residues. Trimming took off 5 bases at V and 2 bases at J, with 13 bases between the two ends. Scientists made TCR beta libraries using quantitative 5'-RACE with molecular barcodes. Each CDR3 protein is one row after TCRdb ran MiXCR on the 5' RACE reads. The top ten clones hold approximately 0.61% of a sample with 230,000 or so distinct CDR3 sequences, around 25% of them seen once. This clonotype originated in a male donor with ankylosing spondylitis or in good health (not recorded which). Sequencing was performed on blood, either unsorted or a sorted T cell fraction (not recorded which). The chain has TRBV12-3 or TRBV12-4 and TRBJ2-7; D possibly corresponds to TRBD1 (6 bases). The CDR3 DNA follows: TGTGCCAGCAGTCGAACAGGGCATCCCTACGAGCAGTACTTC. Translating it yields CASSRTGHPYEQYF.